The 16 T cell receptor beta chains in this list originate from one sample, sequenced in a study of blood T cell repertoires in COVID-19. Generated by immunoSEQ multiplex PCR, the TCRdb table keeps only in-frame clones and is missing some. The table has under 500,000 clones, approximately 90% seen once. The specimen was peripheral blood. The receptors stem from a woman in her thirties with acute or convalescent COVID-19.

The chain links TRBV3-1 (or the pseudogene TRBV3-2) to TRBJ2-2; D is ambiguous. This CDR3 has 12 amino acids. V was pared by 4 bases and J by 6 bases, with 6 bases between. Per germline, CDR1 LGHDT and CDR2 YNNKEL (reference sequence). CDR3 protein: CASSRLPGELFF. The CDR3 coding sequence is TGTGCCAGCAGCCGGCTCCCCGGGGAGCTGTTTTTT.

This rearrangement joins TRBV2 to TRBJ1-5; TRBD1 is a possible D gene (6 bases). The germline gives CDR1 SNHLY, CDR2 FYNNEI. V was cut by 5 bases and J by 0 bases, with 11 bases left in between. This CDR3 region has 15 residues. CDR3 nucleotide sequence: TGTGCCAGCAGTAAGGACAGCTATAGCAATCAGCCCCAGCATTTT. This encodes CASSKDSYSNQPQHF.

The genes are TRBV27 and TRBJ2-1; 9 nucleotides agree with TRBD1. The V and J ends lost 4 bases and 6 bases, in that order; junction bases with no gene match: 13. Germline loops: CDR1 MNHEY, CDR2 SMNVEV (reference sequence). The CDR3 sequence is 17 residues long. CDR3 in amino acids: CASSSGSGTGLGNEQFF. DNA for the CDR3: TGTGCCAGCAGTTCGGGATCCGGGACAGGGCTTGGCAATGAGCAGTTCTTC.

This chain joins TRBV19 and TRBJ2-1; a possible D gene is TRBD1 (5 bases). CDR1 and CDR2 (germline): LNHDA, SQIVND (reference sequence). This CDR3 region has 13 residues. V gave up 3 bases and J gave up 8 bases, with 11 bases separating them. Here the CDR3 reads CASSINRKYEQFF. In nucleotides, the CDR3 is TGTGCCAGTAGTATTAACAGGAAGTATGAGCAGTTCTTC. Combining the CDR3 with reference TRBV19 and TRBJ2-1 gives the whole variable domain DGGITQSPKYLFRKEGQNVTLSCEQNLNHDAMYWYRQDPGQGLRLIYYSQIVNDFQKGDIAEGYSVSREKKESFPLTVTSAQKNPTAFYLCASSINRKYEQFFGPGTRLTVL.

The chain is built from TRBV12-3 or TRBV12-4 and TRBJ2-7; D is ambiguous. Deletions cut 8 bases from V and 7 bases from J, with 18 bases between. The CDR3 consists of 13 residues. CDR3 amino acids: CASARGLGEEQYF. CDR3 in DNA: TGTGCCAGCGCGAGAGGCCTGGGTGAAGAGCAGTACTTC.

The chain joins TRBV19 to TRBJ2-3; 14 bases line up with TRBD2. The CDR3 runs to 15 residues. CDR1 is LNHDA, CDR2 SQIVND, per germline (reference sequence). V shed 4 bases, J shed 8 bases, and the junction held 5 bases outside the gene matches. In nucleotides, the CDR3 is TGTGCCAGTAGTAGGGGACTAGCGGGGGCAGCTACGCAGTATTTT. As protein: CASSRGLAGAATQYF.

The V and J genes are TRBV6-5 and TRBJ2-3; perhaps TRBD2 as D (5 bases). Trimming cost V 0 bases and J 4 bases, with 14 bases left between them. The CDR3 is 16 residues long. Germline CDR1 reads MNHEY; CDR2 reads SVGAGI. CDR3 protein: CASSYSLSGISDTQYF. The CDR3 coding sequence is TGTGCCAGCAGTTACTCTCTTTCGGGAATTTCAGATACGCAGTATTTT.

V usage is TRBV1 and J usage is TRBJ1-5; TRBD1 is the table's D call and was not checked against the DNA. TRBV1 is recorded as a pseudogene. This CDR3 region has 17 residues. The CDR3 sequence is CTSSHRLTGGRGQPQHF. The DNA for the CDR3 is TGCACCAGCAGCCACCGACTGACAGGGGGCCGAGGTCAGCCCCAGCATTTT.

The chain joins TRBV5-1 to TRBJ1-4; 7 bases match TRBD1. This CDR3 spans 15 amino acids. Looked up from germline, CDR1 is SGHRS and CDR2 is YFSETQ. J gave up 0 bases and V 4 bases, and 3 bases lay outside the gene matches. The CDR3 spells CASSPQGATNEKLFF. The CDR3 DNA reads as TGCGCCAGCAGCCCCCAGGGGGCAACTAATGAAAAACTGTTTTTT.

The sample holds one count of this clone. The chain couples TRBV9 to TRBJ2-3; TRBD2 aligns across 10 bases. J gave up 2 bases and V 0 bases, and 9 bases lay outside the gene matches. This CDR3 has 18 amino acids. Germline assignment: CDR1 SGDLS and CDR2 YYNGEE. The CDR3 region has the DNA TGTGCCAGCAGCGTAGATTGGAGCGGGGGGGGACTCACAGATACGCAGTATTTT. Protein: CASSVDWSGGGLTDTQYF.

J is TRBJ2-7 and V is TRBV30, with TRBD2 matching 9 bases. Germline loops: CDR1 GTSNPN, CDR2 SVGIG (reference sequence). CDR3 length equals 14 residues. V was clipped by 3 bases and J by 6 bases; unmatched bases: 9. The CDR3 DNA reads TGTGCCTGGAGCTACGGGGCGGGGGGGCCCGAGCAGTACTTC. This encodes CAWSYGAGGPEQYF.

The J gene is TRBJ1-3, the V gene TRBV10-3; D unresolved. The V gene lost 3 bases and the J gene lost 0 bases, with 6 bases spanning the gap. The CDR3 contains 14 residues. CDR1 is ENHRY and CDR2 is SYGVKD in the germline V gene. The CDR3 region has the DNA TGTGCCATCAGTGACGAGAACTCTGGAAACACCATATATTTT. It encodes CAISDENSGNTIYF.

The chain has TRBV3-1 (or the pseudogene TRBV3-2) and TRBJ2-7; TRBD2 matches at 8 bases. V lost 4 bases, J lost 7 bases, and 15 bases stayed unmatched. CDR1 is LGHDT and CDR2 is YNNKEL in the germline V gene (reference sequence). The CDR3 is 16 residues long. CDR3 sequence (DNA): TGTGCCAGCAGCCCTTTTGGCGGGGGGAGTCCGGTGGAGCAGTACTTC. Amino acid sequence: CASSPFGGGSPVEQYF.

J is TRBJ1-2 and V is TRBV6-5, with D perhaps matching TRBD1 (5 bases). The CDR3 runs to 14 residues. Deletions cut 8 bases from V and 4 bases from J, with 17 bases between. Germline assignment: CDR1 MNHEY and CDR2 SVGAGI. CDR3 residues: CASSAVGGVYGYTF. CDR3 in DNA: TGTGCCAGCTCAGCCGTAGGAGGGGTCTATGGCTACACCTTC.

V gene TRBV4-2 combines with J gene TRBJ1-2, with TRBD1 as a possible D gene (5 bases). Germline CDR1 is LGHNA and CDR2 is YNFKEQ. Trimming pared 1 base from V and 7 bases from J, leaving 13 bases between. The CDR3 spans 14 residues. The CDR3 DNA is TGTGCCAGCAGCCAAGGGTCGGGGGACGGTGGCTACACCTTC. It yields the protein CASSQGSGDGGYTF.

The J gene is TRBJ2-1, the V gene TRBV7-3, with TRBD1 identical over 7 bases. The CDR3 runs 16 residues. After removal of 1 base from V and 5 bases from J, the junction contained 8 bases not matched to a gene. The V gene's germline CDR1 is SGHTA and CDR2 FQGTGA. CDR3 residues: CASSLSFGTENNEQFF. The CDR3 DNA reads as TGTGCCAGCAGCTTAAGTTTTGGGACAGAAAACAATGAGCAGTTCTTC.